This T cell receptor (beta chain) appears in the sequencing data of a study of blood T cell repertoires in COVID-19. Germline CDR1 and CDR2: LNHDA and SQIVND (reference sequence). Germline trimming cut 6 bases from V and 1 base from J; bases unmatched to any gene: 10. There are 16 residues in the CDR3. The study drew participants aged about 18 to 90 years from roughly 25 US areas. The protocol was immunoSEQ multiplex PCR, while the TCRdb copy is restricted to in-frame clones and leaves out a portion. The table records approximately 490,000 clones, about nine tenths of them present only once. This receptor was obtained from a woman in her fifties or sixties who had recovered from COVID-19. The rearrangement links TRBV19 to TRBJ1-2, with 8 bases lining up with TRBD1. Sequenced input: PBMCs or T cells enriched from blood (not recorded which). CDR3 region: CASSIPRQGLNYGYTF. CDR3 nucleotides: TGTGCCAGTAGCATACCCAGACAGGGGCTTAACTATGGCTACACCTTC.